This T cell receptor beta chain came from a study of CD8 T cells in ankylosing spondylitis. Notes on the study in general: Matched ankylosing spondylitis synovial fluid reportedly contained a significantly enriched population of disease-linked clones. There was a TCR beta motif, made of several highly homologous variants, that appeared characteristic of ankylosing spondylitis blood. Previously reported in reactive arthritis synovial fluid and blood were some of the motif variants.

MiXCR, run by TCRdb on the 5' RACE reads, gives a single entry per CDR3 protein. Of about 450,000 distinct CDR3 sequences in the sample, 20% to 30% were seen once. This clonotype appeared many times. What it recognizes is unknown. V lost 7 bases to trimming and J lost 4 bases, with 10 bases between them. The CDR3 consists of 13 residues. This clonotype was sampled from a male donor with ankylosing spondylitis. Material for sequencing was blood, either unsorted or a sorted T cell fraction (not recorded which). This chain links TRBV12-3 or TRBV12-4 with TRBJ1-4; D is undetermined. The CDR3 DNA sequence: TGTGCCAGCACGGTGTGGAGTAATGAAAAACTGTTTTTT. Protein sequence: CASTVWSNEKLFF.